This paragraph reports one T cell receptor (beta chain). These data are taken from a study of shared clonotypes between healthy human individuals. The CDR3 extends over 14 amino acids. The ends lost 4 bases at V and 8 bases at J; junction bases unmatched: 8. The germline V gene encodes CDR1 SGHRS and CDR2 YFSETQ. Only in-frame clones appear in the TCRdb table, and some are missing; sequencing was by immunoSEQ multiplex PCR. Of around 1 million clones listed, approximately 80% are singletons. Sequenced: memory CD4+ T cells sorted from blood. Subset of the sample: CD45RA-negative fraction. The V call is TRBV5-1, the J call TRBJ2-1, with 8 bases identical to TRBD1. This clonotype was sampled from a man aged 18 to 30 in good health. In DNA, the CDR3 is TGCGCCAGCAGCATTCGACAGGGGAAGGATGAGCAGTTCTTC. Translation: CASSIRQGKDEQFF.